This T cell receptor beta chain was profiled in a study of blood T cells in healthy people across ages. In this sample, this clonotype turned up many times. Primers used in a second PCR of about 7 to 12 cycles were a sample-barcoded 5' primer and a J-beta primer mix. TCRdb ran MiXCR on the 5' RACE reads and lists one entry per CDR3 protein. The table lists about 640,000 distinct CDR3 sequences, about 53% of them singletons. The germline gives CDR1 SGHRS, CDR2 YFSETQ. This CDR3 contains 15 residues. The J segment lost 4 bases and the V segment lost 7 bases, leaving 5 bases of the junction unmatched. The specimen was blood. The rearrangement joins TRBV5-1 to TRBJ2-3, with 14 bases fitting TRBD2. The source is a man aged 55 to 69 in good health. The CDR3 nucleotides read TGCGCCAGCCGAGAGGGACTAGCGGGAGCAGATACGCAGTATTTT. Encoded protein: CASREGLAGADTQYF.